What follows describes a single T cell receptor beta chain. Its specificity is unknown. Sequencing used immunoSEQ multiplex PCR; TCRdb keeps in-frame clones, though not all of them. The sample contains more than 95,000 clones, around 89% of which appear only once. The sample originates from a study of T cell responses to AZD1222 COVID-19 vaccine. Findings of the study overall: Targeting of unmutated variant regions was reportedly seen in nearly half of spike-specific TCRs.

V lost 0 bases and J lost 0, with 8 bases in between. Germline CDR1 SGHTA, CDR2 FQGTGA. CDR3 length: 15 residues. Source: peripheral blood, taken on day 0 of AZD1222 vaccination. The sequence came from an adult in good health. This rearrangement joins TRBV7-3 to TRBJ1-1, with a weak D call TRBD1 (5 bases). In nucleotides, the CDR3 is TGTGCCAGCAGCTTAACCGACAGCTTGAACACTGAAGCTTTCTTT. As protein: CASSLTDSLNTEAFF.